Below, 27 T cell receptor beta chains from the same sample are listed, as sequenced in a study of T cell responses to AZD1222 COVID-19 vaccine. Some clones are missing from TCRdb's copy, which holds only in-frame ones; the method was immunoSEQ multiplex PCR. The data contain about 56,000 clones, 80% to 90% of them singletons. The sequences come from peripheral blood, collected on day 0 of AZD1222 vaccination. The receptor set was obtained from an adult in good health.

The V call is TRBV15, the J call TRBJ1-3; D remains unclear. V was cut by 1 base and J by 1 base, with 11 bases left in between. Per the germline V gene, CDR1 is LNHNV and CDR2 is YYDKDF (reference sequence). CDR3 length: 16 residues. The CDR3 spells CATSRGFSSSGNTIYF. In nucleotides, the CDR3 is TGTGCCACCAGCAGAGGCTTTAGCTCTTCTGGAAACACCATATATTTT.

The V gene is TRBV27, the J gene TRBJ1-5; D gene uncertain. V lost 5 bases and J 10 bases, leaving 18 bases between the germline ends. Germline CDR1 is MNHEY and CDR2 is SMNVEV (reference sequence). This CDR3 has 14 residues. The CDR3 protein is CASSPRGGSGPQHF. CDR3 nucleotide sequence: TGTGCCAGCAGTCCCCGTGGAGGGTCCGGACCCCAGCATTTT.

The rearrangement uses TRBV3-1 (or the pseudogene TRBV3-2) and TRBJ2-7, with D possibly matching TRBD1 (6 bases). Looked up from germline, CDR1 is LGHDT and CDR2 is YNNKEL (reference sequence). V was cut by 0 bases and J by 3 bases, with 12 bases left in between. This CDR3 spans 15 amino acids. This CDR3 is CASSQETGQFYEQYF. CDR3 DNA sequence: TGTGCCAGCAGCCAAGAAACAGGACAGTTCTACGAGCAGTACTTC.

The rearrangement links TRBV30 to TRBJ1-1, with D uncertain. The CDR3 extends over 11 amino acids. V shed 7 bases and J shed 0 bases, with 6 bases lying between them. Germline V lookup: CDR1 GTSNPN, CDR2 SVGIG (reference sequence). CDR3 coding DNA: TGTGCCTCGAGGGTGAACACTGAAGCTTTCTTT. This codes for CASRVNTEAFF.

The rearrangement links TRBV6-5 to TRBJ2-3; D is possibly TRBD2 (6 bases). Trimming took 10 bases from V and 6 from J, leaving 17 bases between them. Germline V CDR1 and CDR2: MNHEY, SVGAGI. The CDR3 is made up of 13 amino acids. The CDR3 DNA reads TGTGCCACCGGGACCCTCGGAGGGGATACGCAGTATTTT. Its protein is CATGTLGGDTQYF.

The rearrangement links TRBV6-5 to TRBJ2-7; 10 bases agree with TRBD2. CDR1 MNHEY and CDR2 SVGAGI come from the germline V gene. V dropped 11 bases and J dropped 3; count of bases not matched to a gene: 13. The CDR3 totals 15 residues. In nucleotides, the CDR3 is TGTGCCGGGAGCCTCGCCGGGACTAGCGTCTACGAGCAGTACTTC. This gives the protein CAGSLAGTSVYEQYF.

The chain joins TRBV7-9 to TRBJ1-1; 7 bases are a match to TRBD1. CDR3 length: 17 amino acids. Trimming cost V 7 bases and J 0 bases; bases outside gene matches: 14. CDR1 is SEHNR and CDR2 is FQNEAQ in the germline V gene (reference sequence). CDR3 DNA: TGTGCCAGCACCGAAACTCCGGGACAGCCCCTGAACACTGAAGCTTTCTTT. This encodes CASTETPGQPLNTEAFF.

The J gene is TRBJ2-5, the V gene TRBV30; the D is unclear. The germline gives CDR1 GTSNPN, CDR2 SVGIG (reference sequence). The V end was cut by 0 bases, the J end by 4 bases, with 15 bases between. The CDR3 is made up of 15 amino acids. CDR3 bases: TGTGCCTGGAGTGTGGAGCTAGACGCGAGAGAGACCCAGTACTTC. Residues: CAWSVELDARETQYF.

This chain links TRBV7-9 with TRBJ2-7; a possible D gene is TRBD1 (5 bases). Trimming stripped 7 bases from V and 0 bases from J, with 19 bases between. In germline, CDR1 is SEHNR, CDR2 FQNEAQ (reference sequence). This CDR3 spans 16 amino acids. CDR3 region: CASNQGYGRSSYEQYF. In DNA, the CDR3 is TGTGCCAGCAATCAGGGTTATGGCAGGAGCTCCTACGAGCAGTACTTC.

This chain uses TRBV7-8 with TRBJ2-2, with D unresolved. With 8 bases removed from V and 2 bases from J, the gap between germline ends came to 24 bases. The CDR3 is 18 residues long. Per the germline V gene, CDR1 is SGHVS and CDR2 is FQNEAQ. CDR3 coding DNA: TGTGCCAGCGGGTTCGCCGGGCGATTTTCCCCAAACACCGGGGAGCTGTTTTTT. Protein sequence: CASGFAGRFSPNTGELFF.

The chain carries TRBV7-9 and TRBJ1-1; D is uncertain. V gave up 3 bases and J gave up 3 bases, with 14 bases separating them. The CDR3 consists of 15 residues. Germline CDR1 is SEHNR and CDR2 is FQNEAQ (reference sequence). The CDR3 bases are TGTGCCAGCAGCTTGTATGCGGGGAGGGACACTGAAGCTTTCTTT. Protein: CASSLYAGRDTEAFF.

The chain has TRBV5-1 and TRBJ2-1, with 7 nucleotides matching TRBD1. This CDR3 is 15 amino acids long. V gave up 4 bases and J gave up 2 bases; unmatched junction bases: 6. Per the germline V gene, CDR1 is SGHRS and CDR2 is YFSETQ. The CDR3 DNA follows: TGCGCCAGCAGCCTCCGGGACAGCCCCTACAATGAGCAGTTCTTC. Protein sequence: CASSLRDSPYNEQFF.

CDR3 residues: CASGLDSNQPQHF. For the CDR3, the DNA is TGTGCTAGTGGTTTGGATAGCAATCAGCCCCAGCATTTT. This chain connects TRBV12-5 to TRBJ1-5; D is ambiguous. The CDR3 extends over 13 amino acids. The germline gives CDR1 LGHNT, CDR2 FRNRAP. V dropped 1 base and J dropped 0 bases, with 1 base sitting between them.

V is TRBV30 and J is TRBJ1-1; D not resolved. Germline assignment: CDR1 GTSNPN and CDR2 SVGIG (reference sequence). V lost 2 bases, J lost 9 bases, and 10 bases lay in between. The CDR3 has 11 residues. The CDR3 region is CAWSPRSQAFF. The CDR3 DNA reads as TGTGCCTGGAGTCCGCGGAGTCAAGCTTTCTTT.

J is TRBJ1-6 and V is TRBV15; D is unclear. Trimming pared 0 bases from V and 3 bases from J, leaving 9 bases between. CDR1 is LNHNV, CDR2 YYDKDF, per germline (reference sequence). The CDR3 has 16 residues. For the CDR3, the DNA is TGTGCCACCAGCAGAGATAAAGGCGGCTATAATTCACCCCTCCACTTT. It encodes CATSRDKGGYNSPLHF.

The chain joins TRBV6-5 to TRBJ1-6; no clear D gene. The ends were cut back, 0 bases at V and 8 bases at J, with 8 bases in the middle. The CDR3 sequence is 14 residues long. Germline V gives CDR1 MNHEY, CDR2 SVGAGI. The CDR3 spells CASSYSRWDSPLHF. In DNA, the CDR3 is TGTGCCAGCAGTTACTCGAGATGGGATTCACCCCTCCACTTT.

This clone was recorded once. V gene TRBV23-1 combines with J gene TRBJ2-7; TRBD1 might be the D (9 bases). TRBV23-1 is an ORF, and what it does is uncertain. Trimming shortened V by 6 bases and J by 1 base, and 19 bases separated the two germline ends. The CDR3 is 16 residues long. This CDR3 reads CASSERGTGPSYEQYF. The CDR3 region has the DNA TGCGCCAGCAGCGAGCGGGGGACAGGGCCTTCCTACGAGCAGTACTTC.

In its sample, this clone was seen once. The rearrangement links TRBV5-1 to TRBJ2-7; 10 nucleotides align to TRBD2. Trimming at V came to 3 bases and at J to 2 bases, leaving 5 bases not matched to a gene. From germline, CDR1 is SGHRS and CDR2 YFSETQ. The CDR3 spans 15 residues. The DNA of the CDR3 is TGCGCCAGCAGCTACATAGCGGGGGGAACCTACGAGCAGTACTTC. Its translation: CASSYIAGGTYEQYF. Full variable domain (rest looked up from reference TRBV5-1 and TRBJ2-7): KAGVTQTPRYLIKTRGQQVTLSCSPISGHRSVSWYQQTPGQGLQFLFEYFSETQRNKGNFPGRFSGRQFSNSRSEMNVSTLELGDSALYLCASSYIAGGTYEQYFGPGTRLTVT.

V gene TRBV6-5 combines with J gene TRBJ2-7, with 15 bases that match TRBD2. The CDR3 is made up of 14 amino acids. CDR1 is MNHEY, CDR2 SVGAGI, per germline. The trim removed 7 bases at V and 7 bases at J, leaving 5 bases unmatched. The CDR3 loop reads CASTPGTSGREQYF. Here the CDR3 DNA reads TGTGCCAGCACCCCTGGGACTAGCGGGAGGGAGCAGTACTTC.

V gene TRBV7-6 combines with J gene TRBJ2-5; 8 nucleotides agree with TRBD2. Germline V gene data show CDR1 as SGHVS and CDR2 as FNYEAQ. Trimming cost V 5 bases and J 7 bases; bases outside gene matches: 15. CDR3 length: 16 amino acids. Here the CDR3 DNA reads TGTGCCAGCAGCGGCGAGGGGCTAGCGGGTTTAGGGACCCAGTACTTC. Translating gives CASSGEGLAGLGTQYF.

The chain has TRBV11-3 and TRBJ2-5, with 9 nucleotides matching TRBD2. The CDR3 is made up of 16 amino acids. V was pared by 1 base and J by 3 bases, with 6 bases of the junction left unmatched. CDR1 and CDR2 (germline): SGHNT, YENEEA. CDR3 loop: CASSLGSGRGEETQYF. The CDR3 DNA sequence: TGTGCCAGCAGCTTAGGTAGCGGGAGAGGGGAAGAGACCCAGTACTTC.

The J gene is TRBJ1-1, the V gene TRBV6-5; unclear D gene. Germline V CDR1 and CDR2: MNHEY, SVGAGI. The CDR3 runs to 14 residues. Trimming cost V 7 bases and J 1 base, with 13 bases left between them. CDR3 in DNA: TGTGCCAGCACCATGGGAGAAGAGAACACTGAAGCTTTCTTT. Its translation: CASTMGEENTEAFF.

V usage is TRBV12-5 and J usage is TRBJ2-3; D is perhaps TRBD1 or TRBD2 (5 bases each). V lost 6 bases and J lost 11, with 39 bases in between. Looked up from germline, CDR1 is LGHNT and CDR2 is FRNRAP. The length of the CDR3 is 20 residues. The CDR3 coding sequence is TGTGCTAGTGGACTGACCCCCAGGGTCGGGTCGTTAAGGTTCACGAGGGTGCAGTATTTT. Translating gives CASGLTPRVGSLRFTRVQYF.

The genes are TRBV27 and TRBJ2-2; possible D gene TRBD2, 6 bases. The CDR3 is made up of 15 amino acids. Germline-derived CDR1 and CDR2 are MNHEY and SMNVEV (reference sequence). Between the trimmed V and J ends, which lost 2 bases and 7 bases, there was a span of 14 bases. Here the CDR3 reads CASSLGGYWNGELFF. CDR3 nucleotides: TGTGCCAGCAGTTTAGGGGGGTATTGGAACGGGGAGCTGTTTTTT.

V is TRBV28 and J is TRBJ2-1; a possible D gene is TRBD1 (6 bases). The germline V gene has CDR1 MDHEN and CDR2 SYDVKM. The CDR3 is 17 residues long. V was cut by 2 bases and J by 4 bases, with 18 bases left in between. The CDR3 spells CASSLTGLGVPYNEQFF. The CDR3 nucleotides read TGTGCCAGCAGTTTAACAGGGCTAGGGGTACCTTACAATGAGCAGTTCTTC.

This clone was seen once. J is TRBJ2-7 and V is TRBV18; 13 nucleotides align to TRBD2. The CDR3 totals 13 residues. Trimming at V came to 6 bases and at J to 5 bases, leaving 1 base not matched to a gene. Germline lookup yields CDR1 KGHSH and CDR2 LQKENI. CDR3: CASSGLAGDEQYF. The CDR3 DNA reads TGTGCCAGCTCCGGACTAGCGGGAGACGAGCAGTACTTC.

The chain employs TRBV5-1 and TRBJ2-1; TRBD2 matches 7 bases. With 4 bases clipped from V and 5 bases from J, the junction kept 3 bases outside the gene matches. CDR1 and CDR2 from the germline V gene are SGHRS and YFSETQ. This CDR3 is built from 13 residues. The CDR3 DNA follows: TGCGCCAGCAGCCTAGGACTAGACAATGAGCAGTTCTTC. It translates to CASSLGLDNEQFF. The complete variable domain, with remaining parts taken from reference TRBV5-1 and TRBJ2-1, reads KAGVTQTPRYLIKTRGQQVTLSCSPISGHRSVSWYQQTPGQGLQFLFEYFSETQRNKGNFPGRFSGRQFSNSRSEMNVSTLELGDSALYLCASSLGLDNEQFFGPGTRLTVL.